The 31 T cell receptor beta chains below all came from one sample that was sequenced in a study of T-cell reconstitution after alpha-beta-depleted transplantation in children. Preparation of the TCRbeta library involved a method that used unique molecular identifiers. TCRdb re-called the PCR reads through MiXCR, storing one row per CDR3 protein. The sample consists of about 610,000 distinct CDR3 sequences, 8% to 11% of them appearing once. Sequencing was performed on PBMCs from the stem cell graft donor, taken from the stem cell graft. The receptors derive from a human donor who donated a stem cell graft to a child with acute myeloid leukemia.

The chain uses TRBV20-1 and TRBJ1-6; D is perhaps TRBD1 (5 bases). V was shortened by 3 bases and J by 4 bases, with 7 bases between the two germline ends. CDR3 length equals 13 residues. Germline lookup yields CDR1 DFQATT and CDR2 SNEGSKA (reference sequence). CDR3 sequence: CSASGGYNSPLHF. The CDR3 nucleotides read TGCAGTGCTAGTGGGGGTTATAATTCACCCCTCCACTTT.

This clonotype was seen a handful of times. This chain links TRBV3-1 with TRBJ1-4; no definite D call. With 2 bases removed from V and 3 bases from J, the gap between germline ends came to 7 bases. The CDR3 totals 14 residues. Germline CDR1 reads LGHDT; CDR2 reads YNNKEL (reference sequence). The CDR3 sequence is CASSQHSPNEKLFF. DNA for the CDR3: TGTGCCAGCAGCCAACACAGCCCTAATGAAAAACTGTTTTTT. Full variable domain (remainder filled in from reference TRBV3-1 and TRBJ1-4): DTAVSQTPKYLVTQMGNDKSIKCEQNLGHDTMYWYKQDSKKFLKIMFSYNNKELIINETVPNRFSPKSPDKAHLNLHINSLELGDSAVYFCASSQHSPNEKLFFGSGTQLSVL.

This clonotype was detected a few times. This chain uses TRBV27 with TRBJ2-7; the match to TRBD2 covers 14 bases. CDR1 MNHEY and CDR2 SMNVEV come from the germline V gene (reference sequence). The J segment lost 0 bases and the V segment lost 2 bases, leaving 9 bases of the junction unmatched. This CDR3 is 19 amino acids long. The CDR3 nucleotides are TGTGCCAGCAGTTTACTTCCGGGACTAGCGGGAGAGGACTCCTACGAGCAGTACTTC. This codes for CASSLLPGLAGEDSYEQYF.

This clonotype occurred many times. This sequence joins TRBV28 and TRBJ1-4; possible D gene TRBD1, 5 bases. The CDR3 totals 15 residues. The germline V gene has CDR1 MDHEN and CDR2 SYDVKM. V lost 10 bases and J 15 bases, leaving 30 bases between the germline ends. In nucleotides, the CDR3 is TGTGCCACTAGAAGTCCGGGACCTACGGCGGGGTGGTTGTTTTTT. Translating it yields CATRSPGPTAGWLFF. Looking up the rest from reference TRBV28 and TRBJ1-4 gives the full variable domain: DVKVTQSSRYLVKRTGEKVFLECVQDMDHENMFWYRQDPGLGLRLIYFSYDVKMKEKGDIPEGYSVSREKKERFSLILESASTNQTSMYLCATRSPGPTAGWLFFGSGTQLSVL.

The chain is built from TRBV20-1 and TRBJ2-7, with a weak D call TRBD2 (7 bases). CDR3 length: 15 residues. Germline V gives CDR1 DFQATT, CDR2 SNEGSKA (reference sequence). The V end lost 1 base, the J end lost 3 bases, and 16 bases lay between the germline ends. CDR3 sequence reads: CSARVGGQGGYEQYF. CDR3 sequence (DNA): TGCAGTGCTAGAGTCGGGGGGCAGGGTGGCTACGAGCAGTACTTC.

This sequence joins TRBV7-6 and TRBJ2-1, with 13 bases matching TRBD2. V shed 5 bases, J shed 0 bases, and the junction held 13 bases outside the gene matches. This CDR3 has 20 amino acids. CDR1 SGHVS and CDR2 FNYEAQ come from the germline V gene. CDR3 amino acids: CASSPPALAGGRSSYNEQFF. CDR3 DNA sequence: TGTGCCAGCAGCCCACCAGCACTAGCGGGAGGGAGGAGCTCCTACAATGAGCAGTTCTTC.

This clonotype occurred many times. The rearrangement links TRBV20-1 to TRBJ1-1; 9 bases agree with TRBD1. Germline V gene lookup returns CDR1 DFQATT and CDR2 SNEGSKA (reference sequence). The V gene end was trimmed by 4 bases and the J gene end by 4 bases; junction bases not matched to a gene: 7. This CDR3 spans 14 amino acids. The DNA for the CDR3 is TGCAGTGCTAAACCGGGACAGGGTCGCACTGAAGCTTTCTTT. Amino acid sequence: CSAKPGQGRTEAFF.

J is TRBJ2-7 and V is TRBV12-3 or TRBV12-4; 8 bases fit TRBD2. The junction had 10 bases not matched to a gene; V was cut back by 6 bases and J by 0 bases. The CDR3 has 16 amino acids. CDR3 region: CASSPTGGRSSYEQYF. The CDR3 DNA sequence: TGTGCCAGCAGCCCCACGGGGGGGCGGAGCTCCTACGAGCAGTACTTC.

This clonotype was detected a few times. This sequence joins TRBV27 and TRBJ2-1, with 9 bases matching TRBD1. This CDR3 comprises 15 residues. Germline V gives CDR1 MNHEY, CDR2 SMNVEV (reference sequence). J was trimmed by 8 bases and V by 2 bases; bases with no gene match: 7. The CDR3: CASSLRDRAMYEQFF. Written as DNA, the CDR3 is TGTGCCAGCAGTTTAAGGGACAGGGCCATGTATGAGCAGTTCTTC.

This sequence joins TRBV19 and TRBJ2-2; D not resolved. Germline CDR1 is LNHDA and CDR2 is SQIVND (reference sequence). V shed 5 bases and J shed 4 bases, with 14 bases lying between them. CDR3 length: 15 amino acids. The CDR3 is CASSPRKGSTGELFF. The DNA of the CDR3 is TGTGCCAGTAGTCCCCGGAAAGGGTCCACCGGGGAGCTGTTTTTT.

The chain combines TRBV7-8 with TRBJ2-5; either TRBD1 or TRBD2 may fit D (5 bases each). Germline CDR1 reads SGHVS; CDR2 reads FQNEAQ. CDR3 length: 14 amino acids. The V end was cut by 5 bases, the J end by 1 base, with 11 bases between. In nucleotides, the CDR3 is TGTGCCAGCAGCCCCCGGGACCGCCAAGAGACCCAGTACTTC. Its protein product is CASSPRDRQETQYF. Based on the CDR3 plus reference TRBV7-8 and TRBJ2-5, the full variable domain is GAGVSQSPRYKVAKRGQDVALRCDPISGHVSLFWYQQALGQGPEFLTYFQNEAQLDKSGLPSDRFFAERPEGSVSTLKIQRTQQEDSAVYLCASSPRDRQETQYFGPGTRLLVL.

This clonotype was seen a few times. The rearrangement uses TRBV14 and TRBJ2-1; TRBD2 might be the D (5 bases). CDR1 is SGHDN, CDR2 FVKESK, per germline. This CDR3 has 16 amino acids. The V and J ends lost 1 base and 0 bases respectively, with 10 bases between them. The DNA of the CDR3 is TGTGCCAGCAGCCAAGCCAGCGGATTCTCCTACAATGAGCAGTTCTTC. It encodes CASSQASGFSYNEQFF.

The chain joins TRBV5-1 to TRBJ2-1; possibly TRBD1 for D (5 bases). CDR3 length: 14 residues. Looked up from germline, CDR1 is SGHRS and CDR2 is YFSETQ. V was cut by 0 bases and J by 4 bases, with 8 bases left in between. The CDR3 sequence: CASSLETVYNEQFF. CDR3 DNA: TGCGCCAGCAGCTTGGAGACAGTATACAATGAGCAGTTCTTC. Full variable domain (rest looked up from reference TRBV5-1 and TRBJ2-1): KAGVTQTPRYLIKTRGQQVTLSCSPISGHRSVSWYQQTPGQGLQFLFEYFSETQRNKGNFPGRFSGRQFSNSRSEMNVSTLELGDSALYLCASSLETVYNEQFFGPGTRLTVL.

The chain combines TRBV12-3 or TRBV12-4 with TRBJ1-5; possible D gene TRBD1, 6 bases. The germline V and J ends were trimmed by 7 bases and 1 base, with 11 bases remaining between them. This CDR3 region has 14 residues. The CDR3 bases are TGTGCCAGCACCCACGGACAGAGCAATCAGCCCCAGCATTTT. Translating it yields CASTHGQSNQPQHF.

In its sample, this clonotype was seen a few times. V is TRBV7-6 and J is TRBJ1-5, with a tentative D call TRBD1 (5 bases). V lost 8 bases and J lost 1, with 9 bases in between. The CDR3 is made up of 13 amino acids. The germline V gene encodes CDR1 SGHVS and CDR2 FNYEAQ. This CDR3 reads CASAGASNQPQHF. The CDR3 region has the DNA TGTGCCAGCGCCGGGGCAAGCAATCAGCCCCAGCATTTT.

There are a few counts of this clonotype. The chain recombines TRBV19 with TRBJ2-5; unclear D gene. The V gene's germline CDR1 is LNHDA and CDR2 SQIVND (reference sequence). V lost 5 bases, J lost 5 bases, and 12 bases lay in between. This CDR3 is 13 amino acids long. CDR3 nucleotides: TGTGCCAGTAGTCCCTCCCAGTCGGAGACCCAGTACTTC. Translated, it gives CASSPSQSETQYF.

This clonotype has only one observation. The V and J genes are TRBV3-1 and TRBJ2-3; 11 nucleotides line up with TRBD2. Germline trimming cut 2 bases from V and 0 bases from J; bases unmatched to any gene: 4. Germline CDR1 LGHDT, CDR2 YNNKEL (reference sequence). This CDR3 has 17 amino acids. The CDR3 here is CASSQTSGSSSTDTQYF. CDR3 bases: TGTGCCAGCAGCCAAACTAGCGGGAGCTCTAGCACAGATACGCAGTATTTT.

The rearrangement uses TRBV9 and TRBJ2-2; possibly TRBD2 for D (6 bases). This CDR3 is built from 13 residues. Trimming removed 5 bases at V and 6 bases at J, with 11 bases between. CDR1 and CDR2 (germline): SGDLS, YYNGEE. The CDR3: CASSISGSGELFF. CDR3 in DNA: TGTGCCAGCAGTATTAGCGGTTCCGGGGAGCTGTTTTTT.

The chain couples TRBV20-1 to TRBJ2-1, with D possibly matching TRBD2 (6 bases). The CDR3 has 15 amino acids. From germline, CDR1 is DFQATT and CDR2 SNEGSKA (reference sequence). V lost 0 bases, J lost 9 bases, and 18 bases lay in between. CDR3 DNA sequence: TGCAGTGCTAGAGACCGGGACTCTCTCCCCATTGAGCAGTTCTTC. Its protein product is CSARDRDSLPIEQFF.

This clonotype has only a few counts. The V and J genes are TRBV7-2 and TRBJ2-7, with D possibly being TRBD1 or TRBD2 (5 bases each). Germline V gene sequence: CDR1 SGHTA, CDR2 FQGNSA. The V and J ends lost 5 bases and 3 bases respectively, with 14 bases between them. The CDR3 has 14 residues. CDR3 bases: TGTGCCAGCAGCCCCTCCGGGACGATCTACGAGCAGTACTTC. Protein: CASSPSGTIYEQYF.

This clonotype was observed a handful of times. The rearrangement links TRBV25-1 to TRBJ2-1; the match to TRBD2 covers 10 bases. Germline trimming cut 3 bases from V and 5 bases from J; bases unmatched to any gene: 13. The CDR3 has 18 residues. Per germline, CDR1 MGHDK and CDR2 SYGVNS. As DNA, the CDR3 is TGTGCCAGCAGTGATTTCCCTGTGGGGACTAGCGTAGACAATGAGCAGTTCTTC. Encoded protein: CASSDFPVGTSVDNEQFF.

This clonotype has only a few counts. The chain recombines TRBV30 with TRBJ2-2; D is possibly TRBD1 (6 bases). V lost 0 bases and J lost 8, with 10 bases in between. Germline assignment: CDR1 GTSNPN and CDR2 SVGIG (reference sequence). The CDR3 has 13 amino acids. The CDR3 sequence is CAWSVTGWGELFF. The CDR3 DNA is TGTGCCTGGAGTGTAACAGGGTGGGGGGAGCTGTTTTTT.

J is TRBJ1-4 and V is TRBV19; D might be TRBD1 (6 bases). This CDR3 has 13 residues. Trimming removed 6 bases at V and 7 bases at J, with 12 bases between. Germline values: CDR1 LNHDA, CDR2 SQIVND (reference sequence). This CDR3 reads CASRHRVTEKLFF. The DNA of the CDR3 is TGTGCCAGTAGACACAGGGTGACTGAAAAACTGTTTTTT.

In this sample, this clonotype turned up a few times. V gene TRBV5-6 combines with J gene TRBJ2-1; TRBD1 might be the D (5 bases). The V gene lost 2 bases and the J gene lost 11 bases, with 14 bases spanning the gap. CDR1 is SGHDT, CDR2 YYEEEE, per germline. CDR3 length: 13 amino acids. The CDR3 protein is CASSLRDSLKQFF. The CDR3 DNA follows: TGTGCCAGCAGCTTAAGAGACAGTCTTAAGCAGTTCTTC.

This clonotype was seen only a few times. The rearrangement links TRBV5-6 to TRBJ1-2; weak D call: TRBD1 (5 bases). The length of the CDR3 is 14 residues. The germline gives CDR1 SGHDT, CDR2 YYEEEE. V gave up 5 bases and J gave up 3 bases, with 14 bases separating them. The CDR3 loop is CASRPPGPDYGYTF. The CDR3 DNA reads TGTGCCAGCAGACCCCCGGGGCCGGACTATGGCTACACCTTC.

This clonotype was counted at least ten times. The rearrangement links TRBV29-1 to TRBJ2-1; D is unresolved. Germline V gene lookup returns CDR1 SQVTM and CDR2 ANQGSEA. V lost 6 bases and J 2 bases, leaving 5 bases between the germline ends. This CDR3 comprises 11 residues. CDR3 sequence (DNA): TGCAGCGTCCCGGCCTACAATGAGCAGTTCTTC. This encodes CSVPAYNEQFF.

A few counts support this clonotype. This rearrangement joins TRBV7-3 to TRBJ2-1; TRBD2 is a possible D gene (6 bases). V shed 5 bases and J shed 9 bases, with 14 bases lying between them. The length of the CDR3 is 13 residues. Germline CDR1 SGHTA, CDR2 FQGTGA. The CDR3 sequence is CASSPSGGFEQFF. CDR3 DNA sequence: TGTGCCAGCAGCCCCAGCGGAGGGTTTGAGCAGTTCTTC.

The CDR3 loop reads CAWIGPKGKGYTF. The CDR3 bases are TGTGCCTGGATTGGGCCAAAGGGGAAAGGCTACACCTTC. V gene TRBV30 combines with J gene TRBJ1-2; possible D gene TRBD1, 5 bases. The CDR3 has 13 residues. The V end was cut by 4 bases, the J end by 8 bases, with 17 bases between. The germline gives CDR1 GTSNPN, CDR2 SVGIG (reference sequence).

This clonotype showed up many times. The genes are TRBV10-3 and TRBJ2-7; no definite D call. Germline loops: CDR1 ENHRY, CDR2 SYGVKD. V lost 2 bases and J lost 1, with 6 bases in between. CDR3 size: 13 residues. The CDR3 region is CAISESVSYEQYF. The CDR3 DNA sequence: TGTGCCATCAGTGAGAGCGTATCCTACGAGCAGTACTTC.

This clonotype was observed at least ten times. The chain carries TRBV28 and TRBJ1-5; D remains ambiguous. The ends were cut back, 6 bases at V and 3 bases at J, with 12 bases in the middle. The CDR3 covers 14 residues. CDR1 MDHEN and CDR2 SYDVKM come from the germline V gene. In nucleotides, the CDR3 is TGTGCCAGCAGATGGGCGTCCCACAATCAGCCCCAGCATTTT. The encoded protein is CASRWASHNQPQHF. Variable domain in full (rest from reference TRBV28 and TRBJ1-5): DVKVTQSSRYLVKRTGEKVFLECVQDMDHENMFWYRQDPGLGLRLIYFSYDVKMKEKGDIPEGYSVSREKKERFSLILESASTNQTSMYLCASRWASHNQPQHFGDGTRLSIL.

The CDR3: CASSFAAGGGEQYF. The CDR3 DNA is TGTGCCAGCAGTTTCGCAGCAGGGGGAGGCGAGCAGTACTTC. The rearrangement joins TRBV12-3 or TRBV12-4 to TRBJ2-7; maybe TRBD1 (7 bases). This CDR3 is 14 amino acids long. Trimming stripped 3 bases from V and 6 bases from J, with 15 bases between.